The sequence of this T cell receptor beta chain was determined in a study of early T cells in non-severe SARS-CoV-2 infection. Background on the study: It was bulk RNA from unsorted whole blood that was sequenced, and the chains were unpaired.

Researchers attached unique molecular identifiers to individual cDNA molecules. TCRdb fed the 5' RACE reads into MiXCR, producing one record per CDR3 protein. The profile shows fewer than 80,000 distinct CDR3 sequences, roughly 12% of them singletons. V was cut by 0 bases and J by 3 bases, with 12 bases left in between. The germline V gene has CDR1 DFQATT and CDR2 SNEGSKA (reference sequence). This CDR3 is built from 15 residues. The genes are TRBV20-1 and TRBJ1-3; the D gene is possibly TRBD1 (5 bases). The specimen comprised whole blood, sampled at baseline. The TCR comes from an adult who was a healthcare worker with PCR-confirmed SARS-CoV-2 infection or an uninfected control (not recorded which). CDR3 sequence (DNA): TGCAGTGCTAGAGAGGCAGGGAGAGTTGGAAACACCATATATTTT. Its protein is CSAREAGRVGNTIYF.